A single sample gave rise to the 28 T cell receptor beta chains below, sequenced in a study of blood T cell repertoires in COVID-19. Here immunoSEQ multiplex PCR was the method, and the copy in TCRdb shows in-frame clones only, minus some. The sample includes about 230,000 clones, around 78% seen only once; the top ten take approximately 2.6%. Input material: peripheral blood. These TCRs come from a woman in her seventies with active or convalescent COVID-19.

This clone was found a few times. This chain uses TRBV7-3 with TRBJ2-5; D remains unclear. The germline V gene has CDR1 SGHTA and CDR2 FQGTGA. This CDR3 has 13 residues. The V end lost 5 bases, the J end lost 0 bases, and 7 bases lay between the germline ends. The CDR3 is CASSRDYQETQYF. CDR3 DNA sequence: TGTGCCAGCAGCCGTGACTACCAAGAGACCCAGTACTTC.

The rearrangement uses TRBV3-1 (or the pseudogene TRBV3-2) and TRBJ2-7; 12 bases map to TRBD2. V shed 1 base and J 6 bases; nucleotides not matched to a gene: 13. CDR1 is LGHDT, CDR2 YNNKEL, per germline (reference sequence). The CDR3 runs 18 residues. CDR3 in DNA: TGTGCCAGCAGCCAAGGTCACCCCTGGACTAGCGGGACGGGCGAGCAGTACTTC. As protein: CASSQGHPWTSGTGEQYF.

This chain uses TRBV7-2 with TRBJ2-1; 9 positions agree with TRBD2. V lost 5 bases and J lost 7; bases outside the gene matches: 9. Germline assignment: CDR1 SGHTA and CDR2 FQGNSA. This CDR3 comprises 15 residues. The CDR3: CASSPSGLAKNEQFF. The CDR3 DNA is TGTGCCAGCAGCCCCTCGGGACTAGCAAAAAATGAGCAGTTCTTC.

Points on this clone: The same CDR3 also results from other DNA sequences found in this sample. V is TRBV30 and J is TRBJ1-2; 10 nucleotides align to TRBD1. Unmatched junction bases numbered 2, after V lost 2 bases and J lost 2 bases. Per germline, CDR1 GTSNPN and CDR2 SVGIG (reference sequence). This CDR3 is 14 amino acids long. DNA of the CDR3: TGTGCCTGGAGTCCGGGACAGGGGAACTATGGCTACACCTTC. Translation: CAWSPGQGNYGYTF.

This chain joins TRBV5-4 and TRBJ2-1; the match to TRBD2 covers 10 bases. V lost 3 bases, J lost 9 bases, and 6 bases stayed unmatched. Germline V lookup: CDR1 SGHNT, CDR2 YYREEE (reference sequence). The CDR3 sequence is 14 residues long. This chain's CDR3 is CASSSKRGGREQFF. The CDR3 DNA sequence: TGTGCCAGCAGCTCTAAGCGGGGGGGCCGTGAGCAGTTCTTC. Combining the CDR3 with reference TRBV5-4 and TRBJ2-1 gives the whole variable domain ETGVTQSPTHLIKTRGQQVTLRCSSQSGHNTVSWYQQALGQGPQFIFQYYREEENGRGNFPPRFSGLQFPNYSSELNVNALELDDSALYLCASSSKRGGREQFFGPGTRLTVL.

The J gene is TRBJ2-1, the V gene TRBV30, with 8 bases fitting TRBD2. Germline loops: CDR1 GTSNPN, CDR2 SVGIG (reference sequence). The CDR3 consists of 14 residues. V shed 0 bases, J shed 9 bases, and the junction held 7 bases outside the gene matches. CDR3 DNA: TGTGCCTGGAGTGTACTGCGGGAGGTGGGTGAGCAGTTCTTC. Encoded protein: CAWSVLREVGEQFF.

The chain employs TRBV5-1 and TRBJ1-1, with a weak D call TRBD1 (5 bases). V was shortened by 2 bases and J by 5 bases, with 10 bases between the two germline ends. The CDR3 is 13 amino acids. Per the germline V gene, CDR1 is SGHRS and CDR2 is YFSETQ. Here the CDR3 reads CASSFQGSTEAFF. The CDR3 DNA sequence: TGCGCCAGCAGCTTTCAGGGTTCTACTGAAGCTTTCTTT.

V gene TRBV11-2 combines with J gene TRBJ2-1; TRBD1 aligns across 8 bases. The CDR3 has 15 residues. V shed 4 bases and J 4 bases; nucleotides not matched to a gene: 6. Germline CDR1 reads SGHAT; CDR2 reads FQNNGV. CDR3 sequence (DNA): TGTGCCAGCAGCTCTCGACAGGGGCTTTACAATGAGCAGTTCTTC. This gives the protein CASSSRQGLYNEQFF.

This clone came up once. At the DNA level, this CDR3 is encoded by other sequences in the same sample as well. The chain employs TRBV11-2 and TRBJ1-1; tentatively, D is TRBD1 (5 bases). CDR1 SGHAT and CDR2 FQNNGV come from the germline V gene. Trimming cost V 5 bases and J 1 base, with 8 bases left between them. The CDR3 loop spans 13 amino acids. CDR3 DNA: TGTGCCAGCAGCGGTGACAGGAACACTGAAGCTTTCTTT. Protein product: CASSGDRNTEAFF.

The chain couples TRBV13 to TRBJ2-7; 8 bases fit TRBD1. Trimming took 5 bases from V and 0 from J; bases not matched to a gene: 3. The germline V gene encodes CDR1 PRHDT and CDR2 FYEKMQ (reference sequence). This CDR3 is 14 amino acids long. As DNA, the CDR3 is TGTGCCAGCAGCACCACAGGGGGCTCCTACGAGCAGTACTTC. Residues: CASSTTGGSYEQYF.

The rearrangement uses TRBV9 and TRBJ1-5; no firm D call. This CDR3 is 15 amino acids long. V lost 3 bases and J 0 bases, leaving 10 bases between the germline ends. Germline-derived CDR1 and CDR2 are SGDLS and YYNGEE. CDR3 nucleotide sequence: TGTGCCAGCAGCGCCTCAGGATCTAGCAATCAGCCCCAGCATTTT. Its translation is CASSASGSSNQPQHF.

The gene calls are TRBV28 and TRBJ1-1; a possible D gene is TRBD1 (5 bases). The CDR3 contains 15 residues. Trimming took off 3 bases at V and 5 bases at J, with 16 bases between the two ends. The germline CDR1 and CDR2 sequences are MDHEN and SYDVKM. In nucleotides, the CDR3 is TGTGCCAGCAGTTTTCCCCGGGTCGGGGGGACTGAAGCTTTCTTT. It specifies CASSFPRVGGTEAFF.

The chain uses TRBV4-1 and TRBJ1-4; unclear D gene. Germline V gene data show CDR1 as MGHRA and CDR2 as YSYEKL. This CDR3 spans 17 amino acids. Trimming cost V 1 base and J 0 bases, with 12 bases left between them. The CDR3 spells CASSQAPTGTTNEKLFF. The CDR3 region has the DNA TGCGCCAGCAGCCAAGCGCCCACCGGGACAACTAATGAAAAACTGTTTTTT.

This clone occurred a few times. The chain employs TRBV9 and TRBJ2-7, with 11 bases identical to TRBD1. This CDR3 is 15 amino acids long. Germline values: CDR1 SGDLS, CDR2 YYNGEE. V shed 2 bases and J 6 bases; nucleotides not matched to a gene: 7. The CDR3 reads CASSVQRDRGGEQYF. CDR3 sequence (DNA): TGTGCCAGCAGCGTCCAAAGGGACAGGGGGGGCGAGCAGTACTTC.

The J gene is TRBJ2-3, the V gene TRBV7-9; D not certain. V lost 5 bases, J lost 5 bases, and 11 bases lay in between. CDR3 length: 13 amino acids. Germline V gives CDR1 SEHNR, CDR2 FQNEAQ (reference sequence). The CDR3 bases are TGTGCCAGCAGCACAGTTTACGTAGATACGCAGTATTTT. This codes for CASSTVYVDTQYF.

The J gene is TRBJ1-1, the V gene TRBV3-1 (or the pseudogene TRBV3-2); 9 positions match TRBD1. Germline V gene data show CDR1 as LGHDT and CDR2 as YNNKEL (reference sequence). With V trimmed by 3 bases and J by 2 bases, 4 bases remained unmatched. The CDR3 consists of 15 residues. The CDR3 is CASSHQGQGNTEAFF. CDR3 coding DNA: TGTGCCAGCAGCCACCAGGGACAGGGAAACACTGAAGCTTTCTTT.

The CDR3, as DNA: TGTGCCAGCAGCCAGTTGTCTGGGACTAGCGGGAGAGGGGCCCAGTACTTC. Encoded protein: CASSQLSGTSGRGAQYF. The chain carries TRBV14 and TRBJ2-5; 14 bases are a match to TRBD2. The CDR3 is made up of 17 amino acids. V lost 3 bases and J lost 9; bases outside the gene matches: 12. Looked up from germline, CDR1 is SGHDN and CDR2 is FVKESK.

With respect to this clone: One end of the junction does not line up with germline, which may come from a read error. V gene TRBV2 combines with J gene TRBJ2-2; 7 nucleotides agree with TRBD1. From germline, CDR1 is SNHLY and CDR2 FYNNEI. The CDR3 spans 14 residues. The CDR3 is CVSSVGQGAGELFF. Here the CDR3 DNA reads TGTGTCAGCAGTGTTGGGCAGGGGGCCGGGGAGCTGTTTTTT.

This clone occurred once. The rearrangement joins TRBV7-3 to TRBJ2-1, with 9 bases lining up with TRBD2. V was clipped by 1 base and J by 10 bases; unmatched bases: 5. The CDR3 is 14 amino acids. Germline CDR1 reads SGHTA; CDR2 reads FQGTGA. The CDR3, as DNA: TGTGCCAGCAGCTTAAATGGACTAGCGTCGGAGCAGTTCTTC. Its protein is CASSLNGLASEQFF.

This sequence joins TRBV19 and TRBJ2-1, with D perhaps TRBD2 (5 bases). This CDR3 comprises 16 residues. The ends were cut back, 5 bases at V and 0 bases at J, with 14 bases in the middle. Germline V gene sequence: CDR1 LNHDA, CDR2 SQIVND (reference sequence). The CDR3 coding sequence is TGTGCCAGTAGTTCGCAGACTACCAGCTCCTACAATGAGCAGTTCTTC. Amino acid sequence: CASSSQTTSSYNEQFF.

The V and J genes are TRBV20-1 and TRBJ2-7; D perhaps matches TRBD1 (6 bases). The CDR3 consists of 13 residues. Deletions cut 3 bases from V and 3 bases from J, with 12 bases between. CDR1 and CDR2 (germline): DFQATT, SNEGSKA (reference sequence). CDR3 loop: CSASGDINYEQYF. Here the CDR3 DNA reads TGCAGTGCTAGTGGGGACATTAACTACGAGCAGTACTTC.

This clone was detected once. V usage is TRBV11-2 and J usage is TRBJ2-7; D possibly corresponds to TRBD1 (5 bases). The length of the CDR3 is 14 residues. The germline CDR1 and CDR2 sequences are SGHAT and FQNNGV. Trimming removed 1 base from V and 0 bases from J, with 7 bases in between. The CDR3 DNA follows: TGTGCCAGCAGCTTAGGGACACACTCCTACGAGCAGTACTTC. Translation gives CASSLGTHSYEQYF.

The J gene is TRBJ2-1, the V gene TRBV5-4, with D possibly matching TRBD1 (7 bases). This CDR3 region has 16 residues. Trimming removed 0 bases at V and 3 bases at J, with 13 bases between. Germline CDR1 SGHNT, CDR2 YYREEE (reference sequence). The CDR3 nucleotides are TGTGCCAGCAGCTTGGCCGGCAGGGGGGTCTACAATGAGCAGTTCTTC. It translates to CASSLAGRGVYNEQFF.

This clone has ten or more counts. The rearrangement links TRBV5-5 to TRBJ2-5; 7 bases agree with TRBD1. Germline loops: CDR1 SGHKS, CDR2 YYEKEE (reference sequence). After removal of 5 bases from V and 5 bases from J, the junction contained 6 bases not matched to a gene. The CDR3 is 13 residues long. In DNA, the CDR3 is TGTGCCAGCAGTACGACAGGGTCCGAGACCCAGTACTTC. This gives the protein CASSTTGSETQYF.

Here the CDR3 reads CASSFAGTGELFF. The CDR3 DNA reads TGTGCCAGCAGCTTTGCAGGAACCGGGGAGCTGTTTTTT. This chain links TRBV5-5 with TRBJ2-2, with D uncertain. V was shortened by 2 bases and J by 5 bases, with 7 bases between the two germline ends. There are 13 residues in the CDR3. Germline CDR1 is SGHKS and CDR2 is YYEKEE (reference sequence).

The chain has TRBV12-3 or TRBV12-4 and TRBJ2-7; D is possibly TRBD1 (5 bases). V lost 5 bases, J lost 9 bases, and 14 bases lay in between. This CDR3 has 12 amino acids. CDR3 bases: TGTGCCAGCAGTCCAGACAGATCGGTGCAGTACTTC. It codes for CASSPDRSVQYF.

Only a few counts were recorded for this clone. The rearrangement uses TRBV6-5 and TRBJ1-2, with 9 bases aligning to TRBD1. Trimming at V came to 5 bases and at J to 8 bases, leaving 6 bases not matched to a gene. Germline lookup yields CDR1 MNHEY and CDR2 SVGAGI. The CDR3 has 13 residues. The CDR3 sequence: CASSIGTGMGYTF. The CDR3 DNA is TGTGCCAGCAGTATAGGGACAGGGATGGGCTACACCTTC.

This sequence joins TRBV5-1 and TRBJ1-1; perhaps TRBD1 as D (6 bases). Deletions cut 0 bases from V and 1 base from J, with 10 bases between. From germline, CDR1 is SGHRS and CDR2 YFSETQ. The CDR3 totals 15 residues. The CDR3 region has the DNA TGCGCCAGCAGCTTGGCCCCGGGACAGAACACTGAAGCTTTCTTT. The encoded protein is CASSLAPGQNTEAFF. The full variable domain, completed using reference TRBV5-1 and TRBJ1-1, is KAGVTQTPRYLIKTRGQQVTLSCSPISGHRSVSWYQQTPGQGLQFLFEYFSETQRNKGNFPGRFSGRQFSNSRSEMNVSTLELGDSALYLCASSLAPGQNTEAFFGQGTRLTVV.